This T cell receptor beta chain stems from a study of T cell responses to AZD1222 COVID-19 vaccine. Data came from immunoSEQ multiplex PCR; TCRdb stores just in-frame clones and leaves some out. The sample lists more than 150,000 clones; roughly 93% were seen once. J was trimmed by 4 bases and V by 4 bases; bases with no gene match: 13. The CDR3 spans 16 residues. Looked up from germline, CDR1 is SGHRS and CDR2 is YFSETQ. This clonotype originated in an adult in good health. The chain couples TRBV5-1 to TRBJ2-7; 8 bases are a match to TRBD2. The sequenced sample was peripheral blood, obtained on day 0 of AZD1222 vaccination. Here the CDR3 reads CASSDQTGTRSYEQYF. For the CDR3, the DNA is TGCGCCAGCAGCGACCAGACCGGGACTAGGTCTTACGAGCAGTACTTC.